The 20 T cell receptor beta chains below were found in one sample sequenced in a study of blood T cell repertoires in COVID-19. Sequencing was performed with immunoSEQ multiplex PCR; in TCRdb, only in-frame clones are kept and a portion is missing. The table includes a few hundred thousand clones, around 90% detected once. What was sequenced was peripheral blood. The receptors were sampled from a woman aged 70 to 79 with COVID-19, enrolled during active disease.

The chain couples TRBV5-4 to TRBJ2-7; tentatively, D is TRBD1 (5 bases). The CDR3 sequence is 14 residues long. Germline lookup yields CDR1 SGHNT and CDR2 YYREEE (reference sequence). The V end lost 1 base, the J end lost 2 bases, and 10 bases lay between the germline ends. In DNA, the CDR3 is TGTGCCAGCAGCTTGAATACAGGCACCTACGAGCAGTACTTC. Its protein is CASSLNTGTYEQYF. Full variable domain (missing parts from reference TRBV5-4 and TRBJ2-7): ETGVTQSPTHLIKTRGQQVTLRCSSQSGHNTVSWYQQALGQGPQFIFQYYREEENGRGNFPPRFSGLQFPNYSSELNVNALELDDSALYLCASSLNTGTYEQYFGPGTRLTVT.

Note on this clone: At the DNA level, this CDR3 is encoded by other sequences in the same sample as well. The CDR3 nucleotides are TGCGCCAGCAGCCAAGAGGACAGGGGACACGAGCAGTACTTC. This codes for CASSQEDRGHEQYF. V usage is TRBV4-3 and J usage is TRBJ2-7, with TRBD1 matching over 9 bases. The germline V gene encodes CDR1 LGHNA and CDR2 YSLEER. V was pared by 0 bases and J by 5 bases, with 2 bases of the junction left unmatched. The CDR3 runs 14 residues.

The V gene is TRBV5-6, the J gene TRBJ2-5; 7 nucleotides agree with TRBD2. Germline loops: CDR1 SGHDT, CDR2 YYEEEE. Losses at the gene ends were 4 bases for V and 0 bases for J; bases not matched to a gene: 6. This CDR3 is built from 15 residues. The CDR3 DNA is TGTGCCAGCAGCCCTACCGGGGGGTACCAAGAGACCCAGTACTTC. It is translated as CASSPTGGYQETQYF.

About this clone: The junction departs from germline at one end; a sequencing error may be responsible. The V gene is TRBV12-5, the J gene TRBJ2-3; tentative D call: TRBD2 (5 bases). Per the germline V gene, CDR1 is LGHNT and CDR2 is FRNRAP. This CDR3 has 12 amino acids. The CDR3 region has the DNA TGTGCTAGTGGACCGGTTAGGGCCCTGGAGGCTTTT. Protein product: CASGPVRALEAF.

The V call is TRBV5-6, the J call TRBJ2-3, with 12 bases lining up with TRBD2. Germline V gives CDR1 SGHDT, CDR2 YYEEEE. Trimming removed 3 bases from V and 5 bases from J; junction bases left unmatched: 10. CDR3 size: 17 residues. Here the CDR3 DNA reads TGTGCCAGCAGCTCCACCACTAGCGGGAGGACGAAAGATACGCAGTATTTT. Encoded protein: CASSSTTSGRTKDTQYF.

This chain links TRBV11-1 with TRBJ1-1; D is ambiguous. The CDR3 covers 14 residues. CDR1 and CDR2 (germline): SGHAT, FQDESV (reference sequence). The V and J ends lost 5 bases and 1 base respectively, with 11 bases between them. The CDR3 here is CASSPTEGNTEAFF. CDR3 nucleotides: TGTGCCAGCAGCCCCACGGAGGGGAACACTGAAGCTTTCTTT. Together with reference TRBV11-1 and TRBJ1-1, the CDR3 gives the full variable domain: EAEVAQSPRYKITEKSQAVAFWCDPISGHATLYWYRQILGQGPELLVQFQDESVVDDSQLPKDRFSAERLKGVDSTLKIQPAELGDSAMYLCASSPTEGNTEAFFGQGTRLTVV.

The chain couples TRBV11-2 to TRBJ2-5; 7 nucleotides align to TRBD2. The CDR3 extends over 18 amino acids. Germline V gene sequence: CDR1 SGHAT, CDR2 FQNNGV. V trimming: 1 base; J trimming: 0 bases; junction bases outside the gene matches: 11. The CDR3, as DNA: TGTGCCAGCAGCTTAGGAAGTCCTAGCGGAAGGTACCAAGAGACCCAGTACTTC. It specifies CASSLGSPSGRYQETQYF.

The rearrangement links TRBV12-5 to TRBJ2-2, with 15 bases that match TRBD2. V shed 6 bases and J 3 bases; nucleotides not matched to a gene: 11. Germline values: CDR1 LGHNT, CDR2 FRNRAP. CDR3 length: 19 residues. Here the CDR3 reads CASGNPGLAGGDYTGELFF. CDR3 nucleotide sequence: TGTGCTAGTGGAAACCCGGGACTAGCGGGAGGAGATTACACCGGGGAGCTGTTTTTT.

This chain links TRBV15 with TRBJ2-5, with D unresolved. This CDR3 spans 14 amino acids. V lost 2 bases and J 0 bases, leaving 7 bases between the germline ends. The germline V gene has CDR1 LNHNV and CDR2 YYDKDF (reference sequence). This chain's CDR3 is CATSRHLYQETQYF. DNA of the CDR3: TGTGCCACCAGCAGACACTTGTACCAAGAGACCCAGTACTTC.

The chain uses TRBV11-2 and TRBJ2-4; D possibly corresponds to TRBD1 (5 bases). Germline-derived CDR1 and CDR2 are SGHAT and FQNNGV. V lost 4 bases and J lost 11, with 9 bases in between. This CDR3 comprises 11 residues. The CDR3 sequence: CASSSTQVQYF. CDR3 sequence (DNA): TGTGCCAGCAGCTCGACACAGGTTCAGTACTTC.

This chain connects TRBV5-1 to TRBJ2-6; 8 bases map to TRBD1. The junction had 9 bases not matched to a gene; V was cut back by 0 bases and J by 4 bases. Germline loops: CDR1 SGHRS, CDR2 YFSETQ. This CDR3 region has 18 residues. The CDR3 DNA is TGCGCCAGCAGCTTGGTCGCGACAGGGGCGGCGGGGGCCAACGTCCTGACTTTC. Encoded protein: CASSLVATGAAGANVLTF.

The V and J genes are TRBV6-5 and TRBJ2-7; 7 nucleotides line up with TRBD1. The V gene's germline CDR1 is MNHEY and CDR2 SVGAGI. The CDR3 has 12 amino acids. Trimming took 6 bases from V and 5 from J; bases not matched to a gene: 4. The CDR3 sequence: CASRRDRDEQYF. The CDR3 nucleotides are TGTGCCAGCAGAAGGGACAGAGACGAGCAGTACTTC.

This chain uses TRBV12-5 with TRBJ2-7; the match to TRBD2 covers 13 bases. Germline CDR1 LGHNT, CDR2 FRNRAP. The CDR3 is 15 amino acids. With 7 bases clipped from V and 0 bases from J, the junction kept 3 bases outside the gene matches. CDR3 sequence (DNA): TGTGCTAGTGTACTAGCGGGAGGGGGCTCCTACGAGCAGTACTTC. Its translation is CASVLAGGGSYEQYF.

Points on this clone: Germline is not matched at one junction end, which may reflect a read error. J is TRBJ2-3 and V is TRBV10-3; perhaps TRBD1 as D (6 bases). Germline CDR1 ENHRY, CDR2 SYGVKD. The CDR3 runs to 17 residues. In nucleotides, the CDR3 is TGTGCCATCAGTGAGTTGGACAGTGCTCAAAGCACGGATACGCAGTATTTT. It yields the protein CAISELDSAQSTDTQYF.

The rearrangement links TRBV11-3 to TRBJ2-2; the D gene is possibly TRBD2 (5 bases). The CDR3 covers 15 residues. V was trimmed by 1 base and J by 6 bases, leaving 12 bases between them. Germline V gene data show CDR1 as SGHNT and CDR2 as YENEEA. The CDR3 nucleotides are TGTGCCAGCAGCTTAGGGGTAGCGACATCCGGGGAGCTGTTTTTT. Its translation is CASSLGVATSGELFF.

This chain joins TRBV5-4 and TRBJ2-3; 8 nucleotides match TRBD2. The J segment lost 3 bases and the V segment lost 1 base, leaving 7 bases of the junction unmatched. This CDR3 has 16 amino acids. In germline, CDR1 is SGHNT, CDR2 YYREEE (reference sequence). Written as DNA, the CDR3 is TGTGCCAGCAGCTTGCAACTAGCGGTAGGGACAGATACGCAGTATTTT. It translates to CASSLQLAVGTDTQYF.

The rearrangement joins TRBV7-9 to TRBJ2-3, with 7 bases matching TRBD2. The CDR3 is made up of 16 amino acids. With V trimmed by 5 bases and J by 0 bases, 8 bases remained unmatched. Germline V CDR1 and CDR2: SEHNR, FQNEAQ (reference sequence). As DNA, the CDR3 is TGTGCCAGCAGCCAGACCCTAGCGGAGAGCACAGATACGCAGTATTTT. It codes for CASSQTLAESTDTQYF.

The count of this clone is one. The chain links TRBV19 to TRBJ1-5, with 9 bases lining up with TRBD1. The CDR3 is 14 amino acids. The germline gives CDR1 LNHDA, CDR2 SQIVND (reference sequence). The V gene end was trimmed by 6 bases and the J gene end by 10 bases; junction bases not matched to a gene: 10. CDR3 nucleotides: TGTGCCAGTAGGCCAGAGGGACAGGGTAACCCCCAGCATTTT. Translated, it gives CASRPEGQGNPQHF.

This clone appeared a single time. V is TRBV5-1 and J is TRBJ2-1; D not certain. Germline V gene sequence: CDR1 SGHRS, CDR2 YFSETQ. There are 12 residues in the CDR3. V lost 2 bases, J lost 5 bases, and 5 bases lay in between. The CDR3 DNA reads TGCGCCAGCAGCTTTAAAAACAATGAGCAGTTCTTC. It encodes CASSFKNNEQFF.

This clone was seen just once. The J gene is TRBJ1-2, the V gene TRBV18; 9 nucleotides align to TRBD1. V lost 0 bases, J lost 6 bases, and 2 bases stayed unmatched. Germline values: CDR1 KGHSH, CDR2 LQKENI. The length of the CDR3 is 14 residues. CDR3 protein: CASSPPGQGHGYTF. The CDR3 DNA reads as TGTGCCAGCTCACCACCGGGACAGGGCCATGGCTACACCTTC. Full variable domain (outside the CDR3, taken from reference TRBV18 and TRBJ1-2): NAGVMQNPRHLVRRRGQEARLRCSPMKGHSHVYWYRQLPEEGLKFMVYLQKENIIDESGMPKERFSAEFPKEGPSILRIQQVVRGDSAAYFCASSPPGQGHGYTFGSGTRLTVV.